Described below is a single T cell receptor beta chain sequence and its context. The target antigen is unknown. The source of the sample is a study of T cell responses to AZD1222 COVID-19 vaccine. Notes on the study in general: Only a handful of AZD1222 recipients were seropositive at baseline. Increases in Spike-specific TCR breadth and depth were seen after two AZD1222 doses. None of the repertoires were sampled until the peak T cell response had passed. Females outnumbered males among donors, who were mostly white British; clonal diversity was possibly underestimated.

Method: immunoSEQ multiplex PCR; TCRdb's copy keeps in-frame clones and lacks some. The table lists under 150,000 clones, roughly 91% of them singletons, with about 1.8% in the top ten. The V end was cut by 0 bases, the J end by 0 bases, with 6 bases between. The CDR3 has 15 residues. CDR1 ENHRY and CDR2 SYGVKD come from the germline V gene. Sequencing used peripheral blood, obtained 28 days after the second AZD1222 dose. This TCR was recovered from an adult who received the AZD1222 COVID-19 vaccine. The rearrangement joins TRBV10-3 to TRBJ1-3; D unclear. DNA of the CDR3: TGTGCCATCAGTGAGTCCTTGAGCTCTGGAAACACCATATATTTT. Translation gives CAISESLSSGNTIYF.